This is a list of T cell receptor beta chains from one sample in a study of T-cell memory formation after mild COVID-19. One entry per CDR3 protein results from TCRdb running MiXCR on the 5' RACE reads. The sample holds about 110,000 distinct CDR3 sequences; approximately 22% are singletons and the top ten take roughly 40%. Material: PBMCs or a T cell subset sorted from them (not recorded which). These receptors came from a man between 18 and 29 years old who had mild COVID-19 (a few samples of this study predate the infection). Cell type and time point are not known. The CDR3 runs from the conserved cysteine through the conserved F or W. Fields, in order: D gene, clone size, V gene, J gene, CDR3 DNA, CDR3 protein. The D gene is left open where the match is weak. Rows give clone size only sometimes, using once, few, many, or a class for an expanded clone.

TRBD1	few	TRBV10-3	TRBJ2-5	TGTGCCATCAGTGAGTCCGGGACAGGGAGCATGGAGACCCAGTACTTC	CAISESGTGSMETQYF
NA	NA	TRBV12-3/TRBV12-4	TRBJ1-2	TGTGCCAGCAGTTCAGGACCTGGCTACACCTTC	CASSSGPGYTF
NA	NA	TRBV7-9	TRBJ1-1	TGTGCCAGCAGCTTAGAAGATACGACTGAAGCTTTCTTT	CASSLEDTTEAFF
TRBD1	NA	TRBV4-1	TRBJ1-6	TGCGCCAGCAGCCCACCGGGACAGGGCTATCATGGCCTCCACTTT	CASSPPGQGYHGLHF
NA	NA	TRBV27	TRBJ2-3	TGTGCCAGCAGTTTATCGGTGCAGACCCTAACAGATACGCAGTATTTT	CASSLSVQTLTDTQYF
NA	few	TRBV15	TRBJ2-7	TGTGCCACCAGCAGAGTCCCCAGGGGACCCTACGAGCAGTACTTC	CATSRVPRGPYEQYF
NA	NA	TRBV12-3/TRBV12-4	TRBJ2-1	TGTGCCAGTACCCCCGTAGGGGGTTCCCACCGTGAGCAGTTCTTC	CASTPVGGSHREQFF
NA	few	TRBV5-1	TRBJ2-1	TGCGCCAGCAGCTTCGGCCGGAGCAATGAGCAGTTCTTC	CASSFGRSNEQFF
NA	NA	TRBV27	TRBJ2-7	TGTGCCAGCAGTTTATCGTATGGGGGTAGTTCCTACGAGCAGTACTTC	CASSLSYGGSSYEQYF
TRBD2	NA	TRBV5-1	TRBJ2-3	TGCGCCAGCAACCTTAGAGGCGGGGGGGCCACAGATACGCAGTATTTT	CASNLRGGGATDTQYF
TRBD1	few	TRBV12-3/TRBV12-4	TRBJ2-1	TGTGCCAGCAGGGGACAGGGATCCCCCTACAATGAGCAGTTCTTC	CASRGQGSPYNEQFF
NA	NA	TRBV4-2	TRBJ1-2	TGTGCCAGCAGCCAATCGACCGGCTATGGCTACACCTTC	CASSQSTGYGYTF
NA	many	TRBV7-2	TRBJ2-5	TGTGCCAGCAGCTCCCGGGGAGAGCGCAACCAGTACTTC	CASSSRGERNQYF
NA	many	TRBV29-1	TRBJ1-1	TGCAGCGTGGCTCCGGGTAACACTGAAGCTTTCTTT	CSVAPGNTEAFF